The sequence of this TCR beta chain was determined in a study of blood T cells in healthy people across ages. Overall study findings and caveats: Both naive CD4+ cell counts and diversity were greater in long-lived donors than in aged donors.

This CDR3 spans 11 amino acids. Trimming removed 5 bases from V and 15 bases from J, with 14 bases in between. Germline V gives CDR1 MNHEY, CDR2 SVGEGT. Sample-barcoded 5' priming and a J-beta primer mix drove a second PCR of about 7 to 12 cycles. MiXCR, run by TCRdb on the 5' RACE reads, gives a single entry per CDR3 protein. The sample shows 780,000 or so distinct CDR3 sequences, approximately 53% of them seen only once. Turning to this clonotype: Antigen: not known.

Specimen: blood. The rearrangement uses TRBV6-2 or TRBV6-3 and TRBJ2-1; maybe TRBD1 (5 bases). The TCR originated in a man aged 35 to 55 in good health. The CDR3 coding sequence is TGTGCCAGCAGTCTCAATGGGGCACTGTTCTTC. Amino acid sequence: CASSLNGALFF.